The text below deals with one T cell receptor (beta chain). In this sample, this clonotype turned up a few times. Its antigen remains undetermined. The record has no base qualities; no much larger clone is one base away. These data come from a study of T-cell memory formation after mild COVID-19 (dated by TCRdb to the early 2020s). As for the study more broadly: TCR sequence clusters from the two donors were found to be largely donor specific. In two donors, T-cell clones that expanded and contracted after mild COVID-19 were followed by sequencing TCRalpha and TCRbeta repertoires longitudinally. Two young, previously healthy adult volunteers, one female and one male, were included in the cohort.

General findings and caveats noted by the study authors: Clones that contracted from day 15 to 85 showed balanced CD4/CD8 phenotypes, whereas a second wave of clones that expanded from day 15 to 37 leaned towards CD4+. The detection of some responding clones in pre-infection memory suggests that pre-existing cross-reactive memory T cells joined the SARS-CoV-2 response. Only a couple of mild cases were covered in the study, and larger cohorts including severe cases with pre-infection samples were considered necessary. Contracting CD4+ clones were located mainly in the CM and EM memory subsets, whereas CD8+ clones were found to be enriched in EMRA. SARS-CoV-2 specificity was not confirmed for the second-wave clones peaking on day 37.

Ficoll-Paque density gradient centrifugation was the method used to isolate PBMCs. The reads were generated on an Illumina NovaSeq 6000. TCRalpha and TCRbeta cDNA libraries were built by 5'RACE with constant-segment primers, adding sample barcodes and unique molecular identifiers. RNA was extracted from every sample with Trizol reagent. Library amplification was performed in two PCR steps, and a second sample barcode and Illumina TruSeq adapters were introduced in the second step. Libraries were sequenced on an Illumina NovaSeq with 2 x 150 bp paired-end reads. For the original study's pipeline: The reads were demultiplexed and collapsed into UMI-guided consensus sequences using migec v1.2.7. Using mixcr v2.1.11, the UMI consensuses were aligned to TRA and TRB V and J templates and assembled into clonotypes. A clonotype was counted as expanded or contracted only if both edgeR and NoisET called the change significant, with noise models trained on biological replicates. edgeR calls used a false discovery rate-adjusted p below 0.01 and a log2 fold-change threshold of 1. As an exploratory analysis of dynamics, max-normalized trajectories of the 1000 most abundant clonotypes were examined with PCA combined with hierarchical clustering. Separately sequenced CD4+ and CD8+ repertoires were used to assign the CD4 or CD8 phenotype of responding clones. Using fastp trimming at Q25 and MiXCR clonotype assembly, TCRdb reanalyzed the public sequencing data and kept in-frame beta chains. Identical CDR3 proteins give one entry, which carries the most common genes and DNA. Clone size and V and J calls follow TCRdb, not the original study. For this sample the table gives approximately 100,000 distinct CDR3 sequences, of which around 12% were detected only once. The top ten constitute roughly 30% of the sample.

CDR1 and CDR2, per the germline V gene, are SGHVS and FNYEAQ. The CDR3 sequence holds 16 residues, the cysteine and phenylalanine included. The CDR3 DNA has 48 bases and is translated from base 1. Trimming removed 6 bases from V and 7 bases from J, leaving 19 bases between the germline ends. This clonotype was obtained from an adult woman who had mild COVID-19 (a few samples of this study predate the infection). The sample titles of this study are shuffled in the database, so cell type and time point are left out; the donor was told from shared clones. Sequencing was performed on PBMCs or a T cell subset sorted from them (not recorded which). The V and J segments used are TRBV7-6 and TRBJ1-6; a tentative D call is TRBD1 (6 bases match). In nucleotides, the sequence is TGTGCCAGCAGACCGGGTCCGGGGGGCTCCAATTCACCCCTCCACTTT. Translated, it reads CASRPGPGGSNSPLHF.